The clone carrying this TCR beta chain has ten or more counts. This sample is drawn from a study of CD8 T cells in ankylosing spondylitis. The CDR3 contains 15 residues. Per the germline V gene, CDR1 is KGHDR and CDR2 is SFDVKD. V was pared by 3 bases and J by 1 base, with 1 base of the junction left unmatched. MiXCR was run by TCRdb on the 5' RACE reads, yielding one entry per CDR3 protein. The sample lists 150,000 to 200,000 distinct CDR3 sequences, 15% to 20% occurring once. The source of this sequence is a male donor between 10 and 30 years old with ankylosing spondylitis or in good health (not recorded which). The sequenced sample consisted of blood, either unsorted or a sorted T cell fraction (not recorded which). This rearrangement joins TRBV24-1 to TRBJ1-1; 10 positions match TRBD1. The chain's CDR3 is CATSDGDRGNTEAFF. CDR3 nucleotide sequence: TGTGCCACCAGTGATGGGGACAGGGGGAACACTGAAGCTTTCTTT.